This paragraph reports one T cell receptor (beta chain). The data were taken from a study of blood T cell repertoires in COVID-19. As processed by the authors: By means of reference gene primer amplification, nucleated cell counts were estimated. Data came from immunoSEQ multiplex PCR; TCRdb stores just in-frame clones and leaves some out. V, J and clone size are taken as reported in that table, and D and trimming were inferred from the DNA itself. This sample carries 200,000 to 300,000 clones, about 86% of them seen once, and the ten largest clones take about 3.1%. Germline V gives CDR1 KGHSH, CDR2 LQKENI. This CDR3 spans 15 amino acids. Trimming took off 5 bases at V and 2 bases at J, with 16 bases between the two ends.

Sequencing used peripheral blood. The receptor's source is a woman younger than 45 who had recovered from COVID-19. The rearrangement joins TRBV18 to TRBJ2-7; TRBD1 is a possible D gene (5 bases). This chain's CDR3 is CASSYAAGAPYEQYF. DNA for the CDR3: TGTGCCAGCTCATACGCGGCTGGGGCCCCCTACGAGCAGTACTTC.